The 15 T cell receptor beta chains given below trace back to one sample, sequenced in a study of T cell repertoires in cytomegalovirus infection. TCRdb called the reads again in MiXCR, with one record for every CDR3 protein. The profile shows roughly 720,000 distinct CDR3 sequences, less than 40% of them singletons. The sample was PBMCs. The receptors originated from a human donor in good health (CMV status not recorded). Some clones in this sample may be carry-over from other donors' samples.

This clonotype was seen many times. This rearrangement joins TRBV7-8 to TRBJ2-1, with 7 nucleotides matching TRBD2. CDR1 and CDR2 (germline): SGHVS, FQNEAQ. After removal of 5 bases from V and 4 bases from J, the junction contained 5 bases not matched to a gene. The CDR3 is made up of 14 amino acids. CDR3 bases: TGTGCCAGCAGCACGAGCGGGGTTTACAATGAGCAGTTCTTC. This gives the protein CASSTSGVYNEQFF.

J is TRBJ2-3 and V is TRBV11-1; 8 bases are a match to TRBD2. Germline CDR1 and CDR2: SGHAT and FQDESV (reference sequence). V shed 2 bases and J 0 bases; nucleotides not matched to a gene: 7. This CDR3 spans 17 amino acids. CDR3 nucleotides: TGTGCCAGCAGCTTACGCGGGGGGATCACTAGCACAGATACGCAGTATTTT. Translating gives CASSLRGGITSTDTQYF.

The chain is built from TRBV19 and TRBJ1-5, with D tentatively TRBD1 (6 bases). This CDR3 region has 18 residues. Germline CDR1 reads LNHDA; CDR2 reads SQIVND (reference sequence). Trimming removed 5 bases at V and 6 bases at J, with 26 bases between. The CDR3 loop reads CASSPPTAHRVVGQPQHF. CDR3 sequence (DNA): TGTGCCAGTAGTCCCCCTACCGCACACAGGGTAGTAGGTCAGCCCCAGCATTTT.

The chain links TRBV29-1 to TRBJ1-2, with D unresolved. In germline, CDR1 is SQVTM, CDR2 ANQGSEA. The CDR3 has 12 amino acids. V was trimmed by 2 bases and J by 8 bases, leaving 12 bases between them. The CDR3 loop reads CSVERTHGGYTF. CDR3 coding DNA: TGCAGCGTTGAAAGGACCCACGGAGGCTACACCTTC.

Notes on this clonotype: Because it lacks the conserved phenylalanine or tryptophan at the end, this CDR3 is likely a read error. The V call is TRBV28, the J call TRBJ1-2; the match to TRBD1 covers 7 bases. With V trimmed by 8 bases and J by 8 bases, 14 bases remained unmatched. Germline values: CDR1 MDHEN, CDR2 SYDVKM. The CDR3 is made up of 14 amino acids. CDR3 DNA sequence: TGTGCCAGCCGAACCCAGGGGGGCCCGGGAGGCTACACCTTA. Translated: CASRTQGGPGGYTL.

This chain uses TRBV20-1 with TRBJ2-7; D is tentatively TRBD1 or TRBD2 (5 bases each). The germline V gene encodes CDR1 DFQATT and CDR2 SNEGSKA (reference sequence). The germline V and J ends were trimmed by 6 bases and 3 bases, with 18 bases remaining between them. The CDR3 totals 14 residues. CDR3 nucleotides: TGCAGTGCCACCCCAATCGGGACCAACTACGAGCAGTACTTC. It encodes CSATPIGTNYEQYF.

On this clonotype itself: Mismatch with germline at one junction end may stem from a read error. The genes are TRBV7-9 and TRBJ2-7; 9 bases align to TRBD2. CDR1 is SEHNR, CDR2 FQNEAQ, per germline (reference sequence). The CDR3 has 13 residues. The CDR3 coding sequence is TGTGCCAGGAGCTTAGCGGGAGCGGACGAGCAGTACTTC. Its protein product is CARSLAGADEQYF.

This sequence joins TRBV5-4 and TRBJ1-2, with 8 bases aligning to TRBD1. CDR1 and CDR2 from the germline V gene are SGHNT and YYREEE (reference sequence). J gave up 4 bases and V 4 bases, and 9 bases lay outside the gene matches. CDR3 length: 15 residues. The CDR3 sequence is CASSTQGALSYGYTF. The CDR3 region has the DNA TGTGCCAGCAGCACGCAGGGGGCTCTATCCTATGGCTACACCTTC.

CDR3 DNA: TGTGCCAGCAGCTTCGCACGGTGGGACGGATTTATTTATAATTCACCCCTCCACTTT. It codes for CASSFARWDGFIYNSPLHF. The V gene is TRBV12-3 or TRBV12-4, the J gene TRBJ1-6; possible D gene TRBD1, 5 bases. V was cut by 6 bases and J by 4 bases, with 25 bases left in between. This CDR3 is built from 19 residues.

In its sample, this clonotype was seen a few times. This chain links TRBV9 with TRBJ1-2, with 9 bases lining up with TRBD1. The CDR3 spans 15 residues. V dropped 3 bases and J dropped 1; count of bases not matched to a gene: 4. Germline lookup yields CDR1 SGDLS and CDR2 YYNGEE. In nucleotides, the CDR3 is TGTGCCAGCAGCGGACGGACAGGGGATAACTATGGCTACACCTTC. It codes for CASSGRTGDNYGYTF.

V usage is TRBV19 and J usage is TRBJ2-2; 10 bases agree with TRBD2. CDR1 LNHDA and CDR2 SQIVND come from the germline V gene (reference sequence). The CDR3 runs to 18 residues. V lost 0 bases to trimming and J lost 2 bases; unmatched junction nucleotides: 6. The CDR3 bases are TGTGCCAGTAGTATAGAACCACTAGCGGGGCGAAACACCGGGGAGCTGTTTTTT. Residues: CASSIEPLAGRNTGELFF.

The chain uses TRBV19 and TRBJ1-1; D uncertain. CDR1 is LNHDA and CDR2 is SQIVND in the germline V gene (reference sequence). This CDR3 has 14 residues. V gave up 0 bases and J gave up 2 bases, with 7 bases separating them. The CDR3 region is CASSIERPNTEAFF. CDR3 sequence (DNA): TGTGCCAGTAGTATAGAAAGGCCCAACACTGAAGCTTTCTTT.

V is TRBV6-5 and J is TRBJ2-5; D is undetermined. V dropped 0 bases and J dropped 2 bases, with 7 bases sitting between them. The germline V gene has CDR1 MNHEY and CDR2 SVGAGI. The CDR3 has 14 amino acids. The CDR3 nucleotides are TGTGCCAGCAGTTACTCGAACAAGCAAGAGACCCAGTACTTC. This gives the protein CASSYSNKQETQYF.

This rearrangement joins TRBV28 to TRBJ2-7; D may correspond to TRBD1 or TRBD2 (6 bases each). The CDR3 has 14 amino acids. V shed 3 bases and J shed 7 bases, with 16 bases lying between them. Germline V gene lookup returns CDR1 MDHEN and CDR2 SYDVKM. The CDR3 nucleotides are TGTGCCAGCAGTTTGGGGGGCGAAGGTACGGAGCAGTACTTC. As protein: CASSLGGEGTEQYF.

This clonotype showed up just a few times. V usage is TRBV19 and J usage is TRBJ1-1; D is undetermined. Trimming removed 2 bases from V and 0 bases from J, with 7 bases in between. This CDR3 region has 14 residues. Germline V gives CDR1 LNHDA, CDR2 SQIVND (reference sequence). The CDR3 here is CASSILQVNTEAFF. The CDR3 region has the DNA TGTGCCAGTAGTATACTCCAGGTGAACACTGAAGCTTTCTTT.